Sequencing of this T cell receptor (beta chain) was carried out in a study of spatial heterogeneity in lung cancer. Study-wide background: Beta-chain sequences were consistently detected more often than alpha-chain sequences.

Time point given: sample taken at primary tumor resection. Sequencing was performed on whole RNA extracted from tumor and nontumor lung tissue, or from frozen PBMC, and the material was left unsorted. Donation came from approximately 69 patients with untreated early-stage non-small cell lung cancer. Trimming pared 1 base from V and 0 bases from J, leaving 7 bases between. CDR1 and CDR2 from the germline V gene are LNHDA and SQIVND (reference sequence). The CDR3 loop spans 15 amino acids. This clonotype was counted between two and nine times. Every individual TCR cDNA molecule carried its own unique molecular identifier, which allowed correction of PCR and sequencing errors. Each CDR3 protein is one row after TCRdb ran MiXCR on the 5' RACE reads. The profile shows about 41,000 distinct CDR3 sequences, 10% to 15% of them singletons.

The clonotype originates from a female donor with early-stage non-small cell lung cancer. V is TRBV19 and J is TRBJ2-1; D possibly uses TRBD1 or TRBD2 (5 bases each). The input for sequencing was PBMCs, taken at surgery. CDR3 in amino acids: CASSIVGTSYNEQFF. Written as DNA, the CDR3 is TGTGCCAGTAGTATAGTAGGGACCTCCTACAATGAGCAGTTCTTC.